This entry concerns a single TCR beta chain. This entry comes from a study of blood T cell repertoires in COVID-19. The V end lost 0 bases, the J end lost 5 bases, and 7 bases lay between the germline ends. Looked up from germline, CDR1 is LNHNV and CDR2 is YYDKDF (reference sequence). The CDR3 loop spans 13 amino acids. Assay: immunoSEQ multiplex PCR; the TCRdb copy retains only in-frame clones and omits some. The repertoire has hundreds of thousands of clones, 70% to 90% of them found once; the top ten carry around 0.87%. Sequenced input: PBMCs or T cells enriched from blood (not recorded which). The clonotype was recovered from a man in his fifties or sixties who had been exposed to COVID-19. The chain recombines TRBV15 with TRBJ1-2; D perhaps matches TRBD1 (5 bases). The DNA for the CDR3 is TGTGCCACCAGCAGAGACCAGGGTTATGGCTACACCTTC. Protein: CATSRDQGYGYTF.